These T cell receptor beta chains were read from a single sample in a study of T cells after yellow fever vaccination. MiXCR, run by TCRdb on the 5' RACE reads, gives a single entry per CDR3 protein. The repertoire has some 390,000 distinct CDR3 sequences, approximately 5.7% of them found once; the top ten carry 15%. The sample consisted of PBMCs, taken 5 days after the yellow fever booster vaccination. The source is a man aged 30 to 45 who received the YFV17D yellow fever vaccine. CDR3s include the opening cysteine and the closing phenylalanine or tryptophan. D genes are given only for firm matches. A row's size may be missing; if present it is once, few, many or a size class.

clone size | J gene | D gene | V gene | CDR3 protein | CDR3 DNA
many | TRBJ2-7 | TRBD1 | TRBV20-1 | CSARDATGQGPSYEQYF | TGCAGTGCTAGAGATGCCACCGGACAGGGCCCTTCCTACGAGCAGTACTTC
few | TRBJ2-3 | . | TRBV3-1 | CASSHYGSTDTQYF | TGTGCCAGCAGCCACTACGGGAGCACAGATACGCAGTATTTT
few | TRBJ1-3 | . | TRBV9 | CASSVGGNTIYF | TGTGCCAGCAGCGTGGGTGGAAACACCATATATTTT
few | TRBJ1-5 | TRBD1 | TRBV2 | CASSADTGARQPQHF | TGTGCCAGCAGCGCAGACACAGGGGCGAGGCAGCCCCAGCATTTT
few | TRBJ2-4 | . | TRBV21-1 | CASSTSDRDESIQYF | TGTGCCAGCAGCACCTCTGACAGGGATGAAAGCATTCAGTACTTC
. | TRBJ2-6 | . | TRBV20-1 | CSAAGLHGEANVLTF | TGCAGTGCAGCGGGCCTACACGGCGAGGCCAACGTCCTGACTTTC
. | TRBJ1-6 | TRBD1 | TRBV18 | CASSFDRGNSPLHF | TGTGCCAGCTCGTTCGACAGGGGGAATTCACCCCTCCACTTT
many | TRBJ2-3 | . | TRBV21-1 | CASSKRPPRYTDTQYF | TGTGCCAGCAGCAAGCGACCGCCCAGATACACAGATACGCAGTATTTT
. | TRBJ2-7 | . | TRBV29-1 | CSVPTEGEQYF | TGCAGCGTCCCAACGGAGGGCGAGCAGTACTTC
. | TRBJ2-1 | TRBD2 | TRBV5-3 | CARSLERGFF | TGTGCCAGAAGCTTGGAGCGGGGGTTCTTC
. | TRBJ1-4 | . | TRBV29-1 | CSGGFGEKLFF | TGCAGCGGGGGATTTGGGGAAAAACTGTTTTTT
. | TRBJ2-7 | TRBD2 | TRBV20-1 | CSVGGGRGSYEQYF | TGCAGTGTTGGAGGCGGGAGAGGCTCGTACGAGCAGTACTTC
. | TRBJ2-5 | . | TRBV21-1 | CASSIIRGLARQETQYF | TGTGCCAGCAGCATTATCCGGGGACTAGCTCGCCAAGAGACCCAGTACTTC
. | TRBJ2-2 | . | TRBV6-2/TRBV6-3 | CASSYVGELFF | TGTGCCAGCAGTTATGTCGGGGAGCTGTTTTTT
many | TRBJ2-5 | . | TRBV10-3 | CAISGGSLEETQYF | TGTGCCATCAGTGGGGGGAGCCTAGAAGAGACCCAGTACTTC
few | TRBJ2-2 | TRBD2 | TRBV11-2 | CASSKGGTSQANTGELFF | TGTGCCAGCAGCAAGGGAGGGACTTCGCAAGCGAACACCGGGGAGCTGTTTTTT
few | TRBJ2-2 | TRBD2 | TRBV20-1 | CSALLAGGPNTGELFF | TGCAGTGCTTTACTAGCGGGAGGGCCGAACACCGGGGAGCTGTTTTTT
many | TRBJ1-5 | . | TRBV2 | CASSVGTVSNQPQHF | TGTGCCAGCAGTGTGGGTACAGTTAGCAATCAGCCCCAGCATTTT
many | TRBJ2-5 | . | TRBV12-3/TRBV12-4 | CASSLGSTETQYF | TGTGCCAGCAGTTTGGGCTCGACCGAGACCCAGTACTTC
. | TRBJ1-4 | TRBD1 | TRBV29-1 | CSVASVGTANEKLFF | TGCAGCGTTGCTTCGGTGGGGACAGCTAATGAAAAACTGTTTTTT
many | TRBJ1-2 | . | TRBV6-5 | CASSYGGINGYTF | TGTGCCAGCAGTTACGGGGGGATTAATGGCTACACCTTC
many | TRBJ2-7 | . | TRBV20-1 | CSWDGPRTYEQYF | TGCAGCTGGGACGGACCGCGAACCTACGAGCAGTACTTC
many | TRBJ2-7 | . | TRBV29-1 | CSVERPGHGAYEQYF | TGCAGCGTCGAACGACCGGGCCACGGGGCCTACGAGCAGTACTTC
few | TRBJ2-7 | . | TRBV12-3/TRBV12-4 | CASGSGPREQYF | TGTGCCAGCGGATCCGGGCCCCGCGAGCAGTACTTC
. | TRBJ1-5 | . | TRBV6-1 | CASYFSGEGSNQPQHF | TGTGCCAGCTACTTCTCAGGGGAGGGTAGCAATCAGCCCCAGCATTTT